This T cell receptor beta chain was documented in a study of breast tumors, draining lymph nodes, adjacent tissues. Samples came from axillary lymph nodes draining the breast cancer. Findings of the study overall: Luminal-like breast cancer showed significantly higher tumor–nontumor repertoire similarity than basal-like.

TCRdb processed the multiplex PCR reads anew with MiXCR; each CDR3 protein has one entry. The data contain around 150,000 distinct CDR3 sequences, 20% to 25% of them singletons. V shed 6 bases and J 4 bases; nucleotides not matched to a gene: 3. Germline V gene lookup returns CDR1 MNHEY and CDR2 SVGAGI. There are 13 residues in the CDR3. With regard to this clonotype: The antigen is not known.

The origin of this receptor is a female donor with breast cancer. Some clones in this sample may be carry-over from other donors' samples. The sequenced sample was axillary lymph node tissue. The chain employs TRBV6-5 and TRBJ2-5; 9 nucleotides align to TRBD1. Here the CDR3 reads CASSKQGAETQYF. CDR3 DNA: TGTGCCAGCAGCAAACAGGGGGCAGAGACCCAGTACTTC.